What follows are 21 T cell receptor beta chains derived from one specimen sequenced in a study of tumor and adjacent non-tumor tissue in lung cancer. This sample's RNA came from whole unsorted tissue. A modified ARM-PCR protocol with three rounds of nested PCR amplified TCRbeta. TCRdb reanalysed the multiplex PCR reads using MiXCR and keeps one entry per CDR3 protein. This table holds fewer than 150,000 distinct CDR3 sequences, approximately 70% found once. The sample was lung tumor tissue. These receptors were taken from a man in his sixties with small cell lung cancer.

This clonotype was found many times. The chain employs TRBV6-2 or TRBV6-3 and TRBJ2-7; TRBD1 aligns across 7 bases. This CDR3 has 13 amino acids. V shed 4 bases, J shed 1 base, and the junction held 1 base outside the gene matches. Germline CDR1 and CDR2: MNHEY and SVGEGT. In DNA form, the CDR3 reads TGTGCCAGCAGTTGGGACAGTTCCTACGAGCAGTACTTC. Translated: CASSWDSSYEQYF.

A few counts support this clonotype. This chain uses TRBV20-1 with TRBJ2-1; 7 positions match TRBD1. This CDR3 is 11 amino acids long. V lost 7 bases, J lost 12 bases, and 9 bases stayed unmatched. Germline V gene data show CDR1 as DFQATT and CDR2 as SNEGSKA (reference sequence). The DNA of the CDR3 is TGCAGTGTACTAGACAGGGTGAGGCAGTTCTTC. Its protein product is CSVLDRVRQFF.

This clonotype was found many times. The J gene is TRBJ2-5, the V gene TRBV6-1, with a possible D match to TRBD1 (6 bases). This CDR3 is 12 amino acids long. V was clipped by 7 bases and J by 4 bases, with 10 bases between them. Looked up from germline, CDR1 is MNHNS and CDR2 is SASEGT. The CDR3 loop is CASIQGIETQYF. The CDR3 bases are TGTGCCAGCATCCAGGGGATAGAGACCCAGTACTTC.

Notes on this clonotype: It may be a read error: a sequence one base away is much more abundant. The chain recombines TRBV20-1 with TRBJ1-2; TRBD1 might be the D (6 bases). V was trimmed by 5 bases and J by 3 bases, leaving 10 bases between them. CDR1 DFQATT and CDR2 SNEGSKA come from the germline V gene (reference sequence). CDR3 length equals 12 residues. The chain's CDR3 is CSADRNYYGYTF. CDR3 DNA: TGCAGTGCTGACAGGAACTACTATGGCTACACCTTC.

A remark on this clonotype: One end of the junction varies from germline; a read error may be responsible. The V and J genes are TRBV12-3 or TRBV12-4 and TRBJ2-5, with TRBD1 identical over 8 bases. The CDR3 contains 14 residues. The CDR3 DNA sequence: TGTGCCAGCAGACCGGGACAGGCCCAAGAGATCCAGTACTTC. It translates to CASRPGQAQEIQYF.

The sample holds one count of this clonotype. The genes are TRBV12-3 or TRBV12-4 and TRBJ1-2; TRBD1 matches 11 bases. The V segment lost 3 bases and the J segment 6 bases; nucleotides outside the gene matches: 9. The CDR3 totals 16 residues. The CDR3 is CASSFGTWTGGHGYTF. The CDR3, as DNA: TGTGCCAGCAGTTTTGGAACCTGGACAGGGGGCCATGGCTACACCTTC.

Comment on this clonotype: Being one base from a much bigger clone, this may be a read error. The genes are TRBV20-1 and TRBJ1-2; D perhaps matches TRBD1 (5 bases). The CDR3 covers 16 residues. Germline assignment: CDR1 DFQATT and CDR2 SNEGSKA (reference sequence). The CDR3 DNA is TGCAGTACTAGAGATCCTCAGCTGAGGGGCGCGGGTGGCTACACCTTC. Translation: CSTRDPQLRGAGGYTF.

The chain links TRBV6-6 to TRBJ2-5; weak D call: TRBD2 (5 bases). Germline CDR1 is MNHNY and CDR2 is SVGAGI (reference sequence). With 10 bases removed from V and 0 bases from J, the gap between germline ends came to 15 bases. The CDR3 runs to 14 residues. In DNA form, the CDR3 reads TGTGCCAACAGCCCGTCGGGATACCAAGAGACCCAGTACTTC. This translates into CANSPSGYQETQYF.

Turning to this clonotype: A read error may account for a junction end that differs from germline. The chain has TRBV29-1 and TRBJ2-5, with D tentatively TRBD2 (5 bases). The germline V gene has CDR1 SQVTM and CDR2 ANQGSEA. The CDR3 runs to 12 residues. For the CDR3, the DNA is TGTAGCGTTGTAAGGAGAGCAGAGACCCAGTACTTC. Its translation is CSVVRRAETQYF.

This clonotype was recorded many times. V is TRBV5-4 and J is TRBJ1-2; 8 nucleotides agree with TRBD1. The length of the CDR3 is 14 residues. CDR1 is SGHNT and CDR2 is YYREEE in the germline V gene (reference sequence). V shed 1 base, J shed 6 bases, and the junction held 5 bases outside the gene matches. In DNA, the CDR3 is TGTGCCAGCAGCTTGATCCAGGGGGCGGATGGCTACACCTTC. It codes for CASSLIQGADGYTF.

The rearrangement links TRBV29-1 to TRBJ1-1, with D possibly TRBD1 on 6 matching bases. The CDR3 is 15 amino acids. Germline values: CDR1 SQVTM, CDR2 ANQGSEA. The CDR3 sequence is CRAKGGWGMNTEAFF. The CDR3 DNA reads as TGCAGAGCTAAGGGGGGCTGGGGCATGAACACTGAAGCTTTCTTT.

There are many counts of this clonotype. J is TRBJ1-2 and V is TRBV28; TRBD1 might be the D (6 bases). The germline V gene encodes CDR1 MDHEN and CDR2 SYDVKM. This CDR3 has 14 residues. V was trimmed by 4 bases and J by 5 bases, leaving 14 bases between them. CDR3 DNA sequence: TGTGCCAGCAGTTACCCCGGGACAACATATGGCTACACCTTC. Its protein is CASSYPGTTYGYTF.

This clonotype was detected a few times. Just one base apart from a much larger clone, this may be a read error. The V gene is TRBV20-1, the J gene TRBJ2-1; 8 bases agree with TRBD1. The CDR3 is 12 amino acids. Germline CDR1 reads DFQATT; CDR2 reads SNEGSKA (reference sequence). In DNA form, the CDR3 reads TGCAGTGCTAAGCGACAGGGGCTTGAGCAGCTCTTC. Encoded protein: CSAKRQGLEQLF.

This clonotype was picked up one time. The V and J genes are TRBV5-5 and TRBJ1-1; D uncertain. The germline V and J ends were trimmed by 8 bases and 11 bases, with 16 bases remaining between them. Germline CDR1 is SGHKS and CDR2 is YYEKEE (reference sequence). The CDR3 contains 11 residues. In nucleotides, the CDR3 is TGTGCCAGTACTACAGCGGGCCTCGCTTTCTTT. Translating gives CASTTAGLAFF. Using reference TRBV5-5 and TRBJ1-1 for the parts outside the CDR3, the full variable domain is DAGVTQSPTHLIKTRGQQVTLRCSPISGHKSVSWYQQVLGQGPQFIFQYYEKEERGRGNFPDRFSARQFPNYSSELNVNALLLGDSALYLCASTTAGLAFFGQGTRLTVV.

The rearrangement links TRBV20-1 to TRBJ2-3; D not certain. CDR1 and CDR2 (germline): DFQATT, SNEGSKA (reference sequence). Trimming shortened V by 4 bases and J by 5 bases, and 22 bases separated the two germline ends. The CDR3 is 16 amino acids. The CDR3 loop reads CSATPLKTWGLDTQYF. In DNA, the CDR3 is TGCAGTGCTACCCCCCTCAAAACGTGGGGATTAGATACGCAGTATTTT.

This clonotype was detected many times. V gene TRBV20-1 combines with J gene TRBJ2-1; TRBD2 aligns across 7 bases. The CDR3 runs 15 residues. The trim removed 3 bases at V and 5 bases at J, leaving 10 bases unmatched. Germline V gene data show CDR1 as DFQATT and CDR2 as SNEGSKA (reference sequence). The CDR3 DNA follows: TGCAGTGCTAGTGGTGGGGCTAGCGGAAACAATGAGCAGTTCTTC. It is translated as CSASGGASGNNEQFF.

The chain has TRBV11-1 and TRBJ2-7; D unresolved. Germline V gene data show CDR1 as SGHAT and CDR2 as FQDESV (reference sequence). The CDR3 sequence is 13 residues long. The CDR3: CASSLGTANEQYV. CDR3 nucleotide sequence: TGTGCCAGCAGCTTAGGCACGGCCAACGAGCAATACGTC.

Regarding this clonotype: The CDR3 ends on some other residue instead of the conserved phenylalanine or tryptophan, so this is likely a read error. The chain employs TRBV12-3 or TRBV12-4 and TRBJ1-1; D gene unclear. CDR3 length: 14 amino acids. Here the CDR3 reads CVSSFGQMVSGAFL. CDR3 coding DNA: TGTGTCAGCAGTTTTGGTCAGATGGTGTCGGGAGCTTTCCTT.

The gene calls are TRBV29-1 and TRBJ2-3; 15 positions agree with TRBD2. The CDR3 extends over 14 amino acids. From germline, CDR1 is SQVTM and CDR2 ANQGSEA. V lost 6 bases, J lost 6 bases, and 4 bases stayed unmatched. The CDR3 sequence: CSVRTSGRVDTQYF. The DNA of the CDR3 is TGCAGCGTCCGGACTAGCGGGAGGGTGGATACGCAGTATTTT.

The chain carries TRBV20-1 and TRBJ2-3; no definite D call. The CDR3 spans 13 residues. CDR1 and CDR2 (germline): DFQATT, SNEGSKA (reference sequence). V was trimmed by 4 bases and J by 2 bases, leaving 10 bases between them. The chain's CDR3 is CSAKSHLTDTQYF. The CDR3 DNA follows: TGCAGTGCTAAATCACATCTCACAGATACGCAGTATTTT.

This clonotype was observed at least ten times. This rearrangement joins TRBV4-2 to TRBJ2-2; D possibly corresponds to TRBD1 (5 bases). V shed 1 base and J shed 6 bases, with 15 bases lying between them. The CDR3 contains 16 residues. The germline V gene has CDR1 LGHNA and CDR2 YNFKEQ. The CDR3 protein is CASSQVLVGAAGELFF. The CDR3 DNA reads as TGTGCCAGCAGCCAAGTCCTAGTAGGGGCCGCCGGGGAGCTGTTTTTT.